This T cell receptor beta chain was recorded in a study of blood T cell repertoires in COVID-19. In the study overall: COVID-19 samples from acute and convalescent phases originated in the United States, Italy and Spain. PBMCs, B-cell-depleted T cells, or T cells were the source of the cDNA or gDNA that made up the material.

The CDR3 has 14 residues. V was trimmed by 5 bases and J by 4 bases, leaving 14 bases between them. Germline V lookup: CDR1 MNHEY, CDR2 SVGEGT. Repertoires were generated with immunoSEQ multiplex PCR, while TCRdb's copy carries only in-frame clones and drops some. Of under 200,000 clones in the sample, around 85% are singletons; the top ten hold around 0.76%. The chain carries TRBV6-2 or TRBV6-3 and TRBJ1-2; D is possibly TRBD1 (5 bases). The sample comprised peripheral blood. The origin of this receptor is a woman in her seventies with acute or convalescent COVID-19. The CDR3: CASSKNQGPYGYTF. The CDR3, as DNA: TGTGCCAGCAGTAAAAACCAGGGCCCCTATGGCTACACCTTC.